This T cell receptor (beta chain) was observed in a study of cytomegalovirus exposure and HLA in healthy donors. Overall study findings and caveats: In the analysis, some V segments, TRBV6-2 and TRBV6-3 included, were excluded as indistinguishable. When presence/absence was analysed, sequencing depth was taken to be roughly uniform across donors. A reported reduction in N-insertions relative to the approximately 670-donor mean was seen in an Asian-associated ancestry cluster in a later analysis.

Researchers ran the PCR with 60 Vbeta and 13 Jbeta primers. Produced via immunoSEQ multiplex PCR; TCRdb's table is partial and in-frame only. Its listing shows tens of thousands of clones. Germline V gene data show CDR1 as GTSNPN and CDR2 as SVGIG (reference sequence). CDR3 length equals 15 residues. With regard to this clone: Its antigen is as yet unknown. Germline is not matched at one junction end, which may reflect a read error.

Sequenced: PBMCs. The J gene is TRBJ2-5, the V gene TRBV30, with D perhaps TRBD2 (5 bases). The origin of this receptor is a woman in her 40s in good health and CMV-seropositive. The CDR3 nucleotides are TGTGCCGGGAGTGTACTAAATCCTGAGTCGTGGGCCCAGTACTTC. Amino acids: CAGSVLNPESWAQYF.